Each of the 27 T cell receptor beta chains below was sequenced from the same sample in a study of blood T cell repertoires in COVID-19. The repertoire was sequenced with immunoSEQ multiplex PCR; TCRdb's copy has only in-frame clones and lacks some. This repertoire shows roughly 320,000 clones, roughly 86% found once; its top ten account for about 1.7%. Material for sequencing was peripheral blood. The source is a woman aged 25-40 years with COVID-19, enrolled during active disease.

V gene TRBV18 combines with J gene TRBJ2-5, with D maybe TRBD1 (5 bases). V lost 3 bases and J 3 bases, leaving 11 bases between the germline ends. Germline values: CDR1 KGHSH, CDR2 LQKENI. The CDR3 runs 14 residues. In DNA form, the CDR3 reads TGTGCCAGCTCACCTGACAGCCCTAAAGAGACCCAGTACTTC. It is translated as CASSPDSPKETQYF.

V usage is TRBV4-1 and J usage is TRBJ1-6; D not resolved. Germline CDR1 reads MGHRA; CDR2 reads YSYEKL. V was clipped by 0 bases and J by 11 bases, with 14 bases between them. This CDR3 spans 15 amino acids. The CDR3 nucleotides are TGCGCCAGCAGCCAAGATCCGGCCAGGCTAACACCCCTCCACTTT. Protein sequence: CASSQDPARLTPLHF.

CDR3 protein: CASSSDDRAGEQYF. CDR3 bases: TGTGCCAGCAGTTCCGATGACAGGGCGGGCGAGCAGTACTTC. This sequence joins TRBV6-6 and TRBJ2-7; 7 positions agree with TRBD1. The CDR3 is 14 residues long. Germline trimming cut 4 bases from V and 6 bases from J; bases unmatched to any gene: 9. Germline values: CDR1 MNHNY, CDR2 SVGAGI (reference sequence).

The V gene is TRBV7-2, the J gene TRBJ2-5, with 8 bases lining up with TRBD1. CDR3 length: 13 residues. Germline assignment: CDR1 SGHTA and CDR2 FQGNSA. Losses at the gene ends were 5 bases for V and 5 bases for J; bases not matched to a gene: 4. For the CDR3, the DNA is TGTGCCAGCAGCCGGGGACAGGCGGAGACCCAGTACTTC. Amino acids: CASSRGQAETQYF.

This CDR3 reads CASSPQGVSYNSPLHF. The CDR3 DNA reads TGTGCCAGTTCGCCCCAGGGGGTATCCTATAATTCACCCCTCCACTTT. The chain combines TRBV19 with TRBJ1-6; 7 positions match TRBD1. This CDR3 has 16 residues. Germline assignment: CDR1 LNHDA and CDR2 SQIVND (reference sequence). Germline trimming cut 8 bases from V and 1 base from J; bases unmatched to any gene: 8.

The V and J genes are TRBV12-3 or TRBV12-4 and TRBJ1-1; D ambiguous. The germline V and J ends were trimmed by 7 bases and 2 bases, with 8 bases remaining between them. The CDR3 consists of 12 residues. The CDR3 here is CASTLLNTEAFF. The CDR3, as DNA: TGTGCCAGCACCCTGCTAAACACTGAAGCTTTCTTT.

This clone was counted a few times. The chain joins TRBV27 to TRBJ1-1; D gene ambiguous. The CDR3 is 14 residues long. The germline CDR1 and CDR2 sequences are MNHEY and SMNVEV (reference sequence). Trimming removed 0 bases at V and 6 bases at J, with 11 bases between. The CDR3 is CASSLSTTVSEAFF. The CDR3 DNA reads TGTGCCAGCAGTTTATCAACGACTGTCTCTGAAGCTTTCTTT.

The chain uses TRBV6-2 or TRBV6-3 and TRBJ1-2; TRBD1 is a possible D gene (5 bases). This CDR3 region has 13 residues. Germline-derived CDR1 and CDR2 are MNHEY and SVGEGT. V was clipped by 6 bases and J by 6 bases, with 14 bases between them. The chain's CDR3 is CASSFGQNDGYTF. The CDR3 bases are TGTGCCAGCAGCTTCGGACAAAATGATGGCTACACCTTC.

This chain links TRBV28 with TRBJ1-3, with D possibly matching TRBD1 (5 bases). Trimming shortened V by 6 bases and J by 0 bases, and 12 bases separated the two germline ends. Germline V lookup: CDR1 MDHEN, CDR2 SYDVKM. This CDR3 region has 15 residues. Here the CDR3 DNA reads TGTGCCAGCAGCAGCCCAGGGTTCTCTGGAAACACCATATATTTT. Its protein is CASSSPGFSGNTIYF.

CDR3 amino acids: CASSVRIPGEGRDYEQYV. For the CDR3, the DNA is TGTGCCAGCAGTGTTCGGATCCCCGGGGAGGGCAGGGACTACGAGCAGTACGTC. This sequence joins TRBV6-1 and TRBJ2-7; 7 nucleotides align to TRBD2. With V trimmed by 4 bases and J by 3 bases, 18 bases remained unmatched. This CDR3 region has 18 residues. Germline CDR1 MNHNS, CDR2 SASEGT.

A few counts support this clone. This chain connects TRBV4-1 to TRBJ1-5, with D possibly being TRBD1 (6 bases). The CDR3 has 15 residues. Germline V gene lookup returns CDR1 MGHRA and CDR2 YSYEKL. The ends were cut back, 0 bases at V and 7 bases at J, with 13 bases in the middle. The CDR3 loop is CASSQDSGGAQPQHF. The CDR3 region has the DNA TGCGCCAGCAGCCAAGATTCCGGGGGGGCCCAGCCCCAGCATTTT.

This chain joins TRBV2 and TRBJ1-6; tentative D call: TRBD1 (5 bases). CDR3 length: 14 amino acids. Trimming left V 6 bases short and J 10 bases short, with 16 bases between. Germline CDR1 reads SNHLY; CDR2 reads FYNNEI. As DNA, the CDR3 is TGTGCCAGCAGAGCGGGGCACAAGTTATCACCCCTCCACTTT. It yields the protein CASRAGHKLSPLHF. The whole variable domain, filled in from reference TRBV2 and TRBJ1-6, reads EPEVTQTPSHQVTQMGQEVILRCVPISNHLYFYWYRQILGQKVEFLVSFYNNEISEKSEIFDDQFSVERPDGSNFTLKIRSTKLEDSAMYFCASRAGHKLSPLHFGNGTRLTVT.

Here the CDR3 DNA reads TGTGCCAGCAGCGATGAGACAGGGCCCGATGGCTATGGCTACACCTTC. It encodes CASSDETGPDGYGYTF. The V call is TRBV3-1 (or the pseudogene TRBV3-2), the J call TRBJ1-2; TRBD1 agrees at 7 bases. Germline values: CDR1 LGHDT, CDR2 YNNKEL (reference sequence). V was clipped by 5 bases and J by 4 bases; unmatched bases: 13. The CDR3 has 16 residues.

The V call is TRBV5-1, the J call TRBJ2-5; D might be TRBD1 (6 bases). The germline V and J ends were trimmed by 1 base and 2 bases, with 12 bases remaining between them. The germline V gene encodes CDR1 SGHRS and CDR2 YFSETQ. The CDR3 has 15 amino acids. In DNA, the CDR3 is TGCGCCAGCAGCTTGACAGGGTCCCGGCAAGAGACCCAGTACTTC. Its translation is CASSLTGSRQETQYF.

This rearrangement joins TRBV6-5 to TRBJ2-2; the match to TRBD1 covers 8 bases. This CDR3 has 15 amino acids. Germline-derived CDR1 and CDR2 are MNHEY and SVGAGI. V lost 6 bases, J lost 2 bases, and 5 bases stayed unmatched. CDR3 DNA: TGTGCCAGCAGATCGGACAGGGCCAACACCGGGGAGCTGTTTTTT. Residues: CASRSDRANTGELFF.

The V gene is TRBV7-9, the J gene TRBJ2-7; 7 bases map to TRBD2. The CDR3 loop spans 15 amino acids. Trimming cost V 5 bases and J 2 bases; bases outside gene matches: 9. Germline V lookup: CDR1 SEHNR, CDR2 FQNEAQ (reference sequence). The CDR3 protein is CASSQRGGTTYEQYF. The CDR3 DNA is TGTGCCAGCAGCCAGCGGGGCGGCACCACCTACGAGCAGTACTTC.

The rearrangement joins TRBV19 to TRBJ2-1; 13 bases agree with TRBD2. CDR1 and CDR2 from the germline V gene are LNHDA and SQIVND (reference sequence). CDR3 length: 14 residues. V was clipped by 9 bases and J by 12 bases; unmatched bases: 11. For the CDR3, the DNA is TGTGCCAGCAGGACTAGCGGGGGCCCGGTGGGGCAGTTCTTC. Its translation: CASRTSGGPVGQFF.

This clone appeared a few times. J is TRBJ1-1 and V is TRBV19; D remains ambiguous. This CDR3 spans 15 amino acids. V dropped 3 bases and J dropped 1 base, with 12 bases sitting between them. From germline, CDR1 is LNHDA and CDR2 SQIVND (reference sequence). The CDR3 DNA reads TGTGCCAGTAGTATGCGTAAGGCGGGGAACACTGAAGCTTTCTTT. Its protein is CASSMRKAGNTEAFF.

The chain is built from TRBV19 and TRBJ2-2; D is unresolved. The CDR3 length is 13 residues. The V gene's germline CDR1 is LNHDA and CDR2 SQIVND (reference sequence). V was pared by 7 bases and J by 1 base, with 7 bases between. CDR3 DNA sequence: TGTGCCAGTAAACAGCAGAACACCGGGGAGCTGTTTTTT. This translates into CASKQQNTGELFF.

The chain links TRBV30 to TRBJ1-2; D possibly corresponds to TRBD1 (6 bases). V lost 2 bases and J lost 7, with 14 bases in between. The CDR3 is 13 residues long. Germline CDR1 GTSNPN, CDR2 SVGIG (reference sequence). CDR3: CAWSQTGVGGYTF. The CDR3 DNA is TGTGCCTGGAGTCAGACAGGTGTCGGTGGCTACACCTTC. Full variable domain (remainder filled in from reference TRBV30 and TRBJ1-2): SQTIHQWPATLVQPVGSPLSLECTVEGTSNPNLYWYRQAAGRGLQLLFYSVGIGQISSEVPQNLSASRPQDRQFILSSKKLLLSDSGFYLCAWSQTGVGGYTFGSGTRLTVV.

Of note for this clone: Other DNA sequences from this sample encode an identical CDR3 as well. CDR3 residues: CASSSLAGGTDTQYF. The CDR3 nucleotides read TGCGCCAGCAGCTCACTAGCGGGGGGAACAGATACGCAGTATTTT. The chain joins TRBV5-1 to TRBJ2-3, with 12 positions matching TRBD2. V lost 3 bases, J lost 3 bases, and 2 bases stayed unmatched. Germline CDR1 and CDR2: SGHRS and YFSETQ. The CDR3 extends over 15 amino acids.

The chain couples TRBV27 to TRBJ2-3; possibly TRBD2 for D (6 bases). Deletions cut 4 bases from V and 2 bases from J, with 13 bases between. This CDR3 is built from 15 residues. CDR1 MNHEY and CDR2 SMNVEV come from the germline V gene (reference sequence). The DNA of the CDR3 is TGTGCCAGCAGTTCCCGTCCGGGGGACACAGATACGCAGTATTTT. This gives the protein CASSSRPGDTDTQYF.

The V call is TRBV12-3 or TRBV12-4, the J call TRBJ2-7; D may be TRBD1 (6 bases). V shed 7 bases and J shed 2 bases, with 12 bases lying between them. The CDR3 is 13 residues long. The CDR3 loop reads CASTPTGTYEQYF. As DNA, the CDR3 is TGTGCCAGCACCCCAACAGGGACCTACGAGCAGTACTTC.

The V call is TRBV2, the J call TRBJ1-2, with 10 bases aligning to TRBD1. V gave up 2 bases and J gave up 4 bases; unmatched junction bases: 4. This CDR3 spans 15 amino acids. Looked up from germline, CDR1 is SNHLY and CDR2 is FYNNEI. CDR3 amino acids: CASSERTGGSYGYTF. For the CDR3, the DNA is TGTGCCAGCAGTGAACGGACAGGGGGGAGCTATGGCTACACCTTC.

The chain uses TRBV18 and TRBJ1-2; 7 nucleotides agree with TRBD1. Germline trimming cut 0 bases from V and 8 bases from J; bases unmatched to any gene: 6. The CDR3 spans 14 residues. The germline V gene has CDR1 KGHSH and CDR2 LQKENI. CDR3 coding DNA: TGTGCCAGCTCACCACCCTGGGACAGCGGCGGCTACACCTTC. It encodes CASSPPWDSGGYTF.

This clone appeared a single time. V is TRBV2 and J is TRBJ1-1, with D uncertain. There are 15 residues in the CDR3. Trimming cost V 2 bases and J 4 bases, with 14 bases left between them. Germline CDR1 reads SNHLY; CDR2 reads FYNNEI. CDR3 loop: CASSEFSGWGTEAFF. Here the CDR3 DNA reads TGTGCCAGCAGTGAATTTTCGGGATGGGGCACTGAAGCTTTCTTT.

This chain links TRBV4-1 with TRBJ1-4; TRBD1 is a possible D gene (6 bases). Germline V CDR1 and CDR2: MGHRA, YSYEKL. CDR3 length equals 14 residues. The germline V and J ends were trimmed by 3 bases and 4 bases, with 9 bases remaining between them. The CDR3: CASSQGDINEKLFF. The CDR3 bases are TGCGCCAGCAGCCAGGGGGACATTAATGAAAAACTGTTTTTT.